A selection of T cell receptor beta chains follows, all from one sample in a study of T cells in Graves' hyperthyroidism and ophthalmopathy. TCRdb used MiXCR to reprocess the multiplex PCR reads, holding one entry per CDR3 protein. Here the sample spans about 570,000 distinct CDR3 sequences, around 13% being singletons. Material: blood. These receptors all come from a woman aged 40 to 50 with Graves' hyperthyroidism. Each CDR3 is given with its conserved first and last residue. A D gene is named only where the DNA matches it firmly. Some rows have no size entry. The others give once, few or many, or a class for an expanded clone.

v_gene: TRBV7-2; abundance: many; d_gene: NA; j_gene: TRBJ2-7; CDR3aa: CASSSGSATYEQYF; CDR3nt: TGTGCCAGCAGCTCCGGGTCAGCCACCTACGAGCAGTACTTC
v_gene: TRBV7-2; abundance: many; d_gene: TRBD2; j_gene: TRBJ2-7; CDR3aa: CASSWGGGYEQYF; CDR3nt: TGTGCCAGCAGCTGGGGGGGAGGATACGAGCAGTACTTC
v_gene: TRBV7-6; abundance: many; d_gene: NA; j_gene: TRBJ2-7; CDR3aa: CASSFGVSGHYEQYF; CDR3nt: TGTGCCAGCAGCTTCGGGGTTTCGGGACACTACGAGCAGTACTTC
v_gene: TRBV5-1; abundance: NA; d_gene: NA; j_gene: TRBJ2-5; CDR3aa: CASSLSQAGRETQYF; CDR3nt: TGCGCCAGCAGCTTGTCCCAAGCAGGGCGGGAGACCCAGTACTTC
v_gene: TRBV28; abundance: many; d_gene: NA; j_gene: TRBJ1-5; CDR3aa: CASSPTTGGNQPQHF; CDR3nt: TGTGCCAGCAGTCCCACTACGGGGGGCAATCAGCCCCAGCATTTT
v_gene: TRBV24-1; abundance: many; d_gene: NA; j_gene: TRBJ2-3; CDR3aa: CATSDPGAADTQYF; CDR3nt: TGTGCCACCAGTGACCCGGGAGCGGCAGATACGCAGTATTTT
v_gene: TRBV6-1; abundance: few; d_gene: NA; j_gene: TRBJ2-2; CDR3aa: CASRKRDGYTGELFF; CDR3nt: TGTGCCAGCAGGAAACGGGACGGATACACCGGGGAGCTGTTTTTT
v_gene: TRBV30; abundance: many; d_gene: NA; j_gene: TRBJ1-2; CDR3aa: CACPGGGNYGYTF; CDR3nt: TGTGCCTGTCCGGGGGGCGGAAACTATGGCTACACCTTC
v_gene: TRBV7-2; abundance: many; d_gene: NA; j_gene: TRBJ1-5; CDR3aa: CASSLERYQPQHF; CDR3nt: TGTGCCAGCAGCTTAGAGCGTTATCAGCCCCAGCATTTT
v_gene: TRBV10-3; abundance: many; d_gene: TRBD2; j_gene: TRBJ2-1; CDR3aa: CAITPSGRSSYNEQFF; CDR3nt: TGTGCCATCACCCCTAGCGGGAGATCCTCCTACAATGAGCAGTTCTTC
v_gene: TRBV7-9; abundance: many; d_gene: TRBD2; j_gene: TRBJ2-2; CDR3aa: CASSRALAALTGELFF; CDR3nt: TGTGCCAGCAGCCGAGCACTAGCGGCCCTCACCGGGGAGCTGTTTTTT
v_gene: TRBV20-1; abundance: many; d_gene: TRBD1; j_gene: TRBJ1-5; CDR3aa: CSATVGQGASIFYQPQHF; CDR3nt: TGCAGTGCTACCGTTGGCCAGGGGGCCTCGATTTTCTATCAGCCCCAGCATTTT
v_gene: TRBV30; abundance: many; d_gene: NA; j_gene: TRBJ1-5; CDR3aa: CAWSVRDNQPQHF; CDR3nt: TGTGCCTGGAGTGTTAGGGACAATCAGCCCCAGCATTTT
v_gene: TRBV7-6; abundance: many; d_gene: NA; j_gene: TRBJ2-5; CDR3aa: CASSSPGAAYEETQYF; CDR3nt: TGTGCCAGCAGCTCCCCAGGGGCGGCCTACGAAGAGACCCAGTACTTC
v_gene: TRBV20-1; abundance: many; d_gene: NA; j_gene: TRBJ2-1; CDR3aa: CSARPQKTYNEQFF; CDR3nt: TGCAGTGCTAGACCCCAGAAGACCTACAATGAGCAGTTCTTC
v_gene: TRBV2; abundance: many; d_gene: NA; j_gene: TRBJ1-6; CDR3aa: CASSSESSYNSPLHF; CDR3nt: TGTGCCAGCAGCTCTGAGAGCTCCTATAATTCACCCCTCCACTTT
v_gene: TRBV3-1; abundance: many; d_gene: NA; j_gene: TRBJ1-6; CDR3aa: CASSQGGGGIVPLHF; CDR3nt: TGTGCCAGCAGCCAAGGTGGAGGGGGGATTGTTCCCCTCCACTTT
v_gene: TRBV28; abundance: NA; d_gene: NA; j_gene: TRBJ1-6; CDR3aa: CASISASSYSPLHF; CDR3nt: TGTGCCAGCATCTCGGCCAGCAGTTATTCACCCCTCCACTTT
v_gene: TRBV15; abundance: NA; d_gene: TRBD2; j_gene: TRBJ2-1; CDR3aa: CATSRGGTSYNEQFF; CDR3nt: TGTGCCACCAGCAGGGGAGGGACTTCCTACAATGAGCAGTTCTTC
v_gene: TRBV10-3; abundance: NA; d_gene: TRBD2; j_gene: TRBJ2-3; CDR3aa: CATRTISGGGTDTQYF; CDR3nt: TGTGCCACACGGACTATTTCGGGAGGGGGCACAGATACGCAGTATTTT
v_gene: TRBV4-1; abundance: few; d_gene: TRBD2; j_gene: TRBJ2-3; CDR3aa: CASSQLGTKTDTQYF; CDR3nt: TGCGCCAGCAGCCAATTGGGGACTAAAACAGATACGCAGTATTTT
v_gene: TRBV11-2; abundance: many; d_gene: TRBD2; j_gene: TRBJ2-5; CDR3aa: CASSPPTSGRGETQYF; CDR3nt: TGTGCCAGCAGCCCGCCGACTAGCGGGCGTGGGGAGACCCAGTACTTC
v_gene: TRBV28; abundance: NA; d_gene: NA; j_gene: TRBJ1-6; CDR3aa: CASSTNGGFNSPLHF; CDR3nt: TGTGCCAGCAGTACCAACGGGGGGTTTAATTCACCCCTCCACTTT
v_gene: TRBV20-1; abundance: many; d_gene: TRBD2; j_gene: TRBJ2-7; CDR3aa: CSARTGGGYEQYF; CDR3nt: TGCAGTGCTAGGACCGGGGGAGGGTACGAGCAGTACTTC
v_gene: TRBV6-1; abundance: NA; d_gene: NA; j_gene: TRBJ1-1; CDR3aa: CASRDKIYRTEAFF; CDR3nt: TGTGCCAGCAGAGACAAAATTTACAGGACTGAAGCTTTCTTT
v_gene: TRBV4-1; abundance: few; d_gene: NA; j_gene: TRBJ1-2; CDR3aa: CATLPGPANYGYTF; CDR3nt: TGCGCCACCTTACCAGGGCCGGCTAACTATGGCTACACCTTC
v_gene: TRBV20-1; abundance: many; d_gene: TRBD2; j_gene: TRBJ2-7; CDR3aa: CSARASGSLNEQYF; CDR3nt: TGCAGTGCTAGGGCTAGCGGGAGTCTAAACGAGCAGTACTTC
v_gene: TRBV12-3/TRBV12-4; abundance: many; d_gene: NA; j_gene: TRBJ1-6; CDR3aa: CASNNGKGNNSPLHF; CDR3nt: TGTGCCAGCAACAATGGCAAGGGGAATAATTCACCCCTCCACTTT
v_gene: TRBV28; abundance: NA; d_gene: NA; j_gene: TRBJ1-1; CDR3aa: CATKRGGNTEAFF; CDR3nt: TGTGCCACCAAACGCGGGGGGAACACTGAAGCTTTCTTT
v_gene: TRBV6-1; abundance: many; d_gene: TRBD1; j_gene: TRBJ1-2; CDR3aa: CASSDSSGTGVGYGYTF; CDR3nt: TGTGCCAGCAGTGACTCCTCCGGGACAGGGGTGGGCTATGGCTACACCTTC
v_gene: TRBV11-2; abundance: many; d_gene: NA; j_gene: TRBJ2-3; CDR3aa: CASSLPFSLYSTDTQYF; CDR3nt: TGTGCCAGCAGCTTACCGTTTTCGTTATATAGCACAGATACGCAGTATTTT
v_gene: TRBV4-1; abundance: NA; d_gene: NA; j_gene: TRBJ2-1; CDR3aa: CASSQVQADEQFF; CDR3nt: TGCGCCAGCAGCCAAGTACAGGCGGATGAGCAGTTCTTC
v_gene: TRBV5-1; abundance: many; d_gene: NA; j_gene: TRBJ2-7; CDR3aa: CASSYRDSGEQYF; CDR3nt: TGCGCCAGCAGCTACCGGGACTCTGGGGAGCAGTACTTC
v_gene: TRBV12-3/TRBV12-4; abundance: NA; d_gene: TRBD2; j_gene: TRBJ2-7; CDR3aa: CASSLNKTPSGRNEQYF; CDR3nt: TGTGCCAGCAGTCTGAATAAAACCCCTAGCGGGAGGAACGAGCAGTACTTC
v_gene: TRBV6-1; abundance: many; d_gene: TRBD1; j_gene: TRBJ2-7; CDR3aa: CASRGRDRGDEQYF; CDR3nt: TGTGCCAGCAGGGGCCGGGACAGGGGAGACGAGCAGTACTTC
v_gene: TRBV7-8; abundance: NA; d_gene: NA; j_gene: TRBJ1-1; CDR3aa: CASSLGGGRANTEAFF; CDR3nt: TGTGCCAGCAGCCTAGGGGGGGGGCGGGCGAACACTGAAGCTTTCTTT
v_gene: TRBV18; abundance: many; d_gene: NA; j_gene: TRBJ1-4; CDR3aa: CASSTSRGEKLFF; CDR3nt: TGTGCCAGCTCAACCTCGAGGGGTGAAAAACTGTTTTTT
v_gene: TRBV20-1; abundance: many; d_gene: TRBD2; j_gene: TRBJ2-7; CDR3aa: CSARPPGVAGRYEQYF; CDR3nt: TGCAGTGCTAGACCCCCCGGGGTAGCGGGCCGTTACGAGCAGTACTTC
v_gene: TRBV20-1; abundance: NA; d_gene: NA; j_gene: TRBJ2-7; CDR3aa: CSASSVEMSSYEQYF; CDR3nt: TGCAGTGCCTCCTCTGTGGAGATGAGCTCCTACGAGCAGTACTTC
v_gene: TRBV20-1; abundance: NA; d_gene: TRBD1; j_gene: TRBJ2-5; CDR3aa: CSAPPGQGLEEYF; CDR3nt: TGCAGTGCTCCTCCGGGACAGGGGCTTGAAGAGTACTTC
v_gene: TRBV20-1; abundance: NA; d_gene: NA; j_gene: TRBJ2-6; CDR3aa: CSAASGANVLTF; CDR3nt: TGCAGTGCTGCCTCTGGGGCCAACGTCCTGACTTTC
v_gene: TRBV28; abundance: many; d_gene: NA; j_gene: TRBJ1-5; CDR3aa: CASSFRGRLGNQPQHF; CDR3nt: TGTGCCAGCAGTTTTCGGGGAAGGTTAGGCAATCAGCCCCAGCATTTT
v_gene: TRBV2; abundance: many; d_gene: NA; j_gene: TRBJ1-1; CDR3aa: CASSEAGTVHATRRDTEAFF; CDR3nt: TGTGCCAGCAGTGAAGCGGGGACTGTGCACGCAACCCGCAGGGACACTGAAGCTTTCTTT
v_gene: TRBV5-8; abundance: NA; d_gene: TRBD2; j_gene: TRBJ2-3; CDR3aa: CASSWVLAGVGTDTQYF; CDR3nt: TGTGCCAGCAGCTGGGTACTAGCGGGAGTCGGTACAGATACGCAGTATTTT
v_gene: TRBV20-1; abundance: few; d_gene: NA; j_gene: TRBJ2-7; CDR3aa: CSASPTEGLTYEQYF; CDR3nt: TGCAGTGCTTCCCCAACCGAAGGACTAACCTACGAGCAGTACTTC
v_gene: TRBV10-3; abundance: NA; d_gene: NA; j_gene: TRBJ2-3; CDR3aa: CATTRYVDRDTDTQYF; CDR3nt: TGTGCCACCACGCGATATGTCGACAGAGACACAGATACGCAGTATTTT
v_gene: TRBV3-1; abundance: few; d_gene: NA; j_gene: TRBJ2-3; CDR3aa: CASSQDLVTGATDTQYF; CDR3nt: TGTGCCAGCAGCCAAGACTTGGTTACCGGAGCCACAGATACGCAGTATTTT
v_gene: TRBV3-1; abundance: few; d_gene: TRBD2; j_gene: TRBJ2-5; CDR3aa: CASSQYPSGSEQETQYF; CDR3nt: TGTGCCAGCAGCCAATATCCTAGCGGGAGTGAGCAAGAGACCCAGTACTTC
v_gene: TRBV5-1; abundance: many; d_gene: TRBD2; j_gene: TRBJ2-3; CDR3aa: CASSLGAGAQYF; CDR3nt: TGCGCCAGCAGCTTGGGAGCGGGAGCGCAGTATTTT
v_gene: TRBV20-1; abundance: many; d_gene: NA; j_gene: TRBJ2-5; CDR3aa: CSARDGQQETQYF; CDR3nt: TGCAGTGCGCGGGACGGACAACAAGAGACCCAGTACTTC
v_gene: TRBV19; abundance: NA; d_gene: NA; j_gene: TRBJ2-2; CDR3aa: CASSIMGPNTGELFF; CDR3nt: TGTGCCAGTAGTATCATGGGGCCGAACACCGGGGAGCTGTTTTTT
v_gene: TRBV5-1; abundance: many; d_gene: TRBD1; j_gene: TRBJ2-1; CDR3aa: CASSPGTGGFEQFF; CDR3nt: TGCGCCAGCAGCCCCGGGACAGGGGGTTTCGAGCAGTTCTTC